This TCR beta chain was identified in a study of T cell responses to AZD1222 COVID-19 vaccine. The study's findings and limits: Spike-specific TCR repertoires showed rising breadth and depth after two AZD1222 doses.

The CDR3 has 14 amino acids. The germline V gene has CDR1 SNHLY and CDR2 FYNNEI. V trimming: 8 bases; J trimming: 4 bases; junction bases outside the gene matches: 10. Here immunoSEQ multiplex PCR was the method, and the copy in TCRdb shows in-frame clones only, minus some. The sample contains roughly 200,000 clones, roughly 91% of which appear only once. In the case of this clone: Its antigen is unknown. Additional DNA sequences in this sample encode the identical CDR3.

The genes are TRBV2 and TRBJ2-7; 8 bases align to TRBD1. This clonotype was obtained from an adult who received the MenACWY meningococcal vaccine as a control. The specimen comprised peripheral blood, sampled 28 days after the second dose of the MenACWY control vaccine. CDR3 in amino acids: CASRTGTGTYEQYF. The CDR3 DNA follows: TGTGCCAGCCGCACCGGGACAGGAACTTACGAGCAGTACTTC.